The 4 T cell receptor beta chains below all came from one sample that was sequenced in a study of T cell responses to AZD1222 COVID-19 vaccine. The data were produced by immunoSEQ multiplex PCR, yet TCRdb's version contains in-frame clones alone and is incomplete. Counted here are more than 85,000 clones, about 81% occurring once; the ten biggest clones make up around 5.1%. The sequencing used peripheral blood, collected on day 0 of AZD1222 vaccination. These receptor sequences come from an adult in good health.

CDR3 sequence reads: CASRGSGGGNTEAFF. As DNA, the CDR3 is TGCGCCAGCAGAGGCTCAGGTGGAGGGAACACTGAAGCTTTCTTT. The chain recombines TRBV5-1 with TRBJ1-1; D gene ambiguous. The CDR3 totals 15 residues. The germline V gene has CDR1 SGHRS and CDR2 YFSETQ. V lost 5 bases and J lost 1, with 15 bases in between.

This CDR3 is CASSQVGGEQFF. The DNA for the CDR3 is TGTGCCAGCAGCCAAGTCGGGGGGGAGCAGTTCTTC. This sequence joins TRBV4-2 and TRBJ2-1; 7 nucleotides line up with TRBD2. The CDR3 sequence is 12 residues long. From germline, CDR1 is LGHNA and CDR2 YNFKEQ. The V segment lost 1 base and the J segment 10 bases; nucleotides outside the gene matches: 1.

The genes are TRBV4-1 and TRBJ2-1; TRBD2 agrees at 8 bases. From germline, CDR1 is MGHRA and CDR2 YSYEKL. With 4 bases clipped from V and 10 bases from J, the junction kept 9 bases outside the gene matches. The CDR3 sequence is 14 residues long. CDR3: CASSPSGGAREQFF. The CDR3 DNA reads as TGCGCCAGCAGCCCATCGGGGGGGGCGAGGGAGCAGTTCTTC.

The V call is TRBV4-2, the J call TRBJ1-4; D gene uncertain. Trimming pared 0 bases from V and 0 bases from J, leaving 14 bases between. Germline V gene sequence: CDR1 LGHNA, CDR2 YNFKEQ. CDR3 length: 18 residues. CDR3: CASSQELQRVATNEKLFF. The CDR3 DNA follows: TGTGCCAGCAGCCAAGAGCTTCAACGGGTTGCAACTAATGAAAAACTGTTTTTT.